This T cell receptor beta chain was recorded in a study of T-cell reconstitution after alpha-beta-depleted transplantation in children (TCRdb year 2016). At the level of the whole study: Using TCR repertoire profiling, the study quantitatively followed how T-cell immune reconstitution unfolded in children after TCRalphabeta/CD19-depleted allogeneic hematopoietic cell transplantation.

Library method: PCR. Instrument on record: Illumina HiSeq 2500. To normalize quantification of the TCRbeta repertoire, the TCR libraries were built with molecular barcoding that relied on unique molecular identifiers. TCRdb passed the public sequencing reads through fastp at Q25 and MiXCR, retaining productive beta sequences. Each CDR3 protein gets just one entry, which takes the most common genes and DNA from the rows behind it. This sample is represented by about 640,000 distinct CDR3 sequences; 10% to 15% of them were singletons. The top ten hold around 2.2% of the sample. As for this clonotype: Its antigen remains unidentified. Base-call qualities are not available, and no considerably larger clone is one nucleotide away.

Interpreted using the paper, the treatment or condition label stands for: allogeneic hematopoietic cell transplantation with graft depleted of TCRalphabeta T cells and CD19 B cells. The children who served as transplant recipients had been given grafts of TCRalphabeta/CD19-depleted allogeneic hematopoietic cells. Ends trimmed: V by 7 bases, J by 1 base; bases unmatched to a gene: 6. In the germline V gene (reference sequence), CDR1 corresponds to DFQATT and CDR2 to SNEGSKA. The CDR3 runs 13 residues from the cysteine to the phenylalanine. Only the CDR3 part of the read is kept: 39 bases, read in frame from the first base. Findings and caveats that apply to the study as a whole: The apparently early recovery of alphabetaT-cell counts about two months after transplant reportedly depended on only several hundred rapidly expanded clones that came from non-depleted graft cells. In some patients, the high TCRbeta diversity seen at day 60 was put down to recipient T cells and intrathymic progenitors that had survived conditioning. Over subsequent months, a decline in hyperexpanded clone frequencies was noted, and after one year, T-cell counts and TCRbeta diversity were mostly ascribed to newly produced T cells.

The sequence was collected from a male patient between 10 and 17 years old who had a stem cell transplant for acute myeloid leukemia, so the T cells may come from the graft donor. The sample was PBMCs, mostly from graft donor cells, taken 360 days after TCRalphabeta/CD19-depleted stem cell transplant. The V gene is TRBV20-1 and the J gene is TRBJ2-5, and 7 junctional nucleotides match TRBD1. The nucleotides are TGCAGTGAAGGGGGCAAGAGCCAAGAGACCCAGTACTTC. Translated, this gives CSEGGKSQETQYF.